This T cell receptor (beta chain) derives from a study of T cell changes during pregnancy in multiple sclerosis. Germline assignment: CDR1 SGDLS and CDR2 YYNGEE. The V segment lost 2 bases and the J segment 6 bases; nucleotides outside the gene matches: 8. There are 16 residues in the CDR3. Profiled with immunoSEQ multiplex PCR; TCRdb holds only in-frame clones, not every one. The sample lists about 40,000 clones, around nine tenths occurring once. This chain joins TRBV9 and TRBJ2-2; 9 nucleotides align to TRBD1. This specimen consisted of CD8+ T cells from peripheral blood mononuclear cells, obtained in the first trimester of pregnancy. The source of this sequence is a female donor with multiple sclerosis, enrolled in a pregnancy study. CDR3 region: CASSVPRTGESGELFF. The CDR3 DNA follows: TGTGCCAGCAGCGTGCCGCGGACAGGGGAATCCGGGGAGCTGTTTTTT.